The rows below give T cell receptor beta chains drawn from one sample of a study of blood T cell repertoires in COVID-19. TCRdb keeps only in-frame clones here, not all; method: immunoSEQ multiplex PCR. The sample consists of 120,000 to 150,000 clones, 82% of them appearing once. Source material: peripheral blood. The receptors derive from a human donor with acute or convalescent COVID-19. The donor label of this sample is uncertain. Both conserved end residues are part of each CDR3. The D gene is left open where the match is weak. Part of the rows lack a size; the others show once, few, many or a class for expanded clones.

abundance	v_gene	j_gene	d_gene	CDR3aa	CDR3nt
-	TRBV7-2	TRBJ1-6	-	CATKGGRNNSPLHF	TGTGCCACAAAGGGGGGGAGGAATAATTCACCCCTCCACTTT
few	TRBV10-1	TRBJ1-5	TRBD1	CASSPGTASGPQHF	TGCGCCAGCAGTCCCGGGACAGCGTCAGGGCCCCAGCATTTT
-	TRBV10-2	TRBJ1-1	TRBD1	CASSRAGTGGFSYTEAFF	TGCGCCAGCAGTCGAGCAGGGACAGGGGGCTTTTCGTACACTGAAGCTTTCTTT
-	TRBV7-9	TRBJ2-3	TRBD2	CASSLAIAGGLASQYF	TGTGCCAGCAGCTTAGCCATAGCGGGGGGCCTAGCTTCGCAGTATTTT
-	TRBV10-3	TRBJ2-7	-	CAIKGGEEPYEQYF	TGTGCCATCAAGGGGGGGGAGGAACCCTACGAGCAGTACTTC
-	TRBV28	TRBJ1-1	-	CASRPGARGMFTEAFF	TGTGCCAGCAGGCCAGGGGCCAGGGGTATGTTTACTGAAGCTTTCTTT
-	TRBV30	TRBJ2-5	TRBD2	CAWQIAGTTQETQYF	TGTGCCTGGCAGATCGCCGGGACTACCCAAGAGACCCAGTACTTC
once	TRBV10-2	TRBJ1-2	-	CASSEGDRFGYTF	TGCGCCAGCAGTGAGGGAGACAGGTTTGGCTACACCTTC
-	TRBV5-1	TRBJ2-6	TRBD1	CASSLKGQSHSGANVLTF	TGCGCCAGCAGCTTAAAGGGACAGAGCCACTCTGGGGCCAACGTCCTGACTTTC
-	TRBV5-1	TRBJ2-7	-	CASSLASISYEQYF	TGCGCCAGCAGCTTGGCCAGTATCTCCTACGAGCAGTACTTC
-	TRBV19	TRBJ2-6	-	CASSTQGGTAGVLTF	TGTGCCAGTAGTACCCAGGGCGGTACCGCCGGCGTCCTGACTTTC
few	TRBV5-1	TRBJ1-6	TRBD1	CASSLGTGSSYNSPLHF	TGCGCCAGCAGCTTGGGGACAGGGAGCTCCTATAATTCACCCCTCCACTTT
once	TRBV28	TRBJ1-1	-	CASSLAGKAFF	TGTGCCAGCAGTTTGGCAGGGAAAGCTTTCTTT
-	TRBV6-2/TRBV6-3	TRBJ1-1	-	CASSPFTEAFF	TGTGCCAGCAGTCCCTTTACTGAAGCTTTCTTT
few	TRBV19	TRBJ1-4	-	CASSISDEKLFF	TGTGCCAGTAGTATATCGGATGAAAAACTGTTTTTT
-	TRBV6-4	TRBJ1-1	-	CASSPSGASTEAFF	TGTGCCAGCAGCCCTAGCGGGGCCTCCACTGAAGCTTTCTTT
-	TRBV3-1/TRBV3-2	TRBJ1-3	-	CASSPLRGSGNTIYF	TGTGCCAGCAGCCCCTTAAGGGGGTCAGGAAACACCATATATTTT
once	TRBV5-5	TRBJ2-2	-	CASSPWWGENTGELFF	TGTGCCAGCAGCCCCTGGTGGGGGGAGAACACCGGGGAGCTGTTTTTT
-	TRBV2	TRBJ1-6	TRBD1	CASSWLSGGTGSSPLHF	TGTGCCAGCAGTTGGTTATCAGGCGGGACAGGCAGTTCACCCCTCCACTTT
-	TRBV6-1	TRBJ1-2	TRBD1	CASSELSTGGGYTF	TGTGCCAGCAGTGAATTGTCGACAGGGGGTGGCTACACCTTC
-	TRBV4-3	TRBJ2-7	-	CASSQDWGVGEQYF	TGCGCCAGCAGCCAAGATTGGGGGGTAGGCGAGCAGTACTTC
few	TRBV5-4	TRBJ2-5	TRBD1	CASSRDSRETQYF	TGTGCCAGCAGCCGGGACAGCCGGGAGACCCAGTACTTC
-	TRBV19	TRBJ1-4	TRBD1	CASSIGTGDEKLFF	TGTGCCAGTAGTATCGGGACAGGGGATGAAAAACTGTTTTTT
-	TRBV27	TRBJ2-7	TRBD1	CASSPLDRGSYEQYF	TGTGCCAGCAGTCCCCTGGACAGGGGCTCCTACGAGCAGTACTTC
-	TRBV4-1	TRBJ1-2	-	CASSQGGGGFYGYTF	TGCGCCAGCAGCCAAGGAGGCGGAGGCTTCTATGGCTACACCTTC
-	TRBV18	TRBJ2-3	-	CASSPSGFDTQYF	TGTGCCAGCTCACCTTCAGGTTTTGATACGCAGTATTTT
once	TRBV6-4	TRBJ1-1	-	CASSVGAGVNTEAFF	TGTGCCAGCAGTGTGGGGGCCGGGGTAAACACTGAAGCTTTCTTT
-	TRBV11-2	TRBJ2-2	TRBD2	CASSRTSGGLNTGELFF	TGTGCCAGCAGCAGGACTAGCGGGGGGCTGAACACCGGGGAGCTGTTTTTT
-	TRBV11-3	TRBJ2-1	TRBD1	CASSSTGGVYNEQFF	TGTGCCAGCAGCTCGACAGGGGGCGTTTACAATGAGCAGTTCTTC
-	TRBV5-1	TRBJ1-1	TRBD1	CASSLAGQGNTEAFF	TGCGCCAGCAGCTTGGCGGGACAGGGGAACACTGAAGCTTTCTTT
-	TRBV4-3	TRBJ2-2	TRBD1	CASSQDPDRTYTGELFF	TGCGCCAGCAGCCAAGATCCGGACAGGACATACACCGGGGAGCTGTTTTTT
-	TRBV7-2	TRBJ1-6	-	CASSLTPLTGSGSPLHF	TGTGCCAGCAGCTTAACCCCCCTGACAGGCAGTGGTTCACCCCTCCACTTT
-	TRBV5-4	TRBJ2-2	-	CASSLRTVSSGELFF	TGTGCCAGCAGCTTGAGGACAGTTTCTTCCGGGGAGCTGTTTTTT
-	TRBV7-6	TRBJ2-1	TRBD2	CASSSPFAGGYNEQFF	TGTGCCAGCAGCTCCCCGTTTGCGGGGGGATACAATGAGCAGTTCTTC
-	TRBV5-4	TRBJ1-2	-	CASSLAGGQRGYTF	TGTGCCAGCAGCTTGGCGGGGGGGCAGCGTGGCTACACCTTC
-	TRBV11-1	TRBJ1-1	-	CASSLVRQPVEAFF	TGTGCCAGCAGCTTAGTGCGACAACCCGTTGAAGCTTTCTTT
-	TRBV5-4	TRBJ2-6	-	CASSTGGGAFSGANVLTF	TGTGCCAGCAGCACCGGAGGGGGGGCATTCTCTGGGGCCAACGTCCTGACTTTC
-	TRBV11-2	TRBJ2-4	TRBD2	CASSYPVGPGGDIQYF	TGTGCCAGCAGCTATCCAGTGGGGCCGGGAGGGGACATTCAGTACTTC
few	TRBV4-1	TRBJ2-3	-	CASSQESTGTHSTDTQYF	TGCGCCAGCAGCCAAGAAAGCACCGGGACACATAGCACAGATACGCAGTATTTT
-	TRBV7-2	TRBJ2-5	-	CASRRTLQETQYF	TGTGCCAGCAGAAGGACTCTCCAAGAGACCCAGTACTTC
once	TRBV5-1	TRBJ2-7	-	CASSPPGDPGDEQYF	TGCGCCAGCAGCCCACCCGGGGATCCGGGTGACGAGCAGTACTTC
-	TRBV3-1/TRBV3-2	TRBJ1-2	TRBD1	CASRLQGVTNYGYTF	TGTGCCAGCAGACTCCAGGGGGTTACTAACTATGGCTACACCTTC
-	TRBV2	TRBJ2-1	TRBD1	CASSWTGGMGNEQFF	TGTGCCAGCAGTTGGACAGGGGGAATGGGCAATGAGCAGTTCTTC
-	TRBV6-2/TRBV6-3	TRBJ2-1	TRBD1	CASSYLSRQGHEQFF	TGTGCCAGCAGTTACTTGTCCCGACAGGGACATGAGCAGTTCTTC
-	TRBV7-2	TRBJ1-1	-	CASSDRTNTEAFF	TGTGCCAGTTCGGACAGAACGAACACTGAAGCTTTCTTT
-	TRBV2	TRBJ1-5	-	CASRARGLGPQHF	TGTGCCAGCAGGGCCAGGGGCCTCGGGCCCCAGCATTTT
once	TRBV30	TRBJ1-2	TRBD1	CACAIDRVSSGYTF	TGTGCCTGTGCCATTGACAGGGTTTCTTCTGGCTACACCTTC
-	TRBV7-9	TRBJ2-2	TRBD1	CASSLGRRGPSTGELFF	TGTGCCAGCAGCTTAGGACGCAGGGGGCCGAGCACCGGGGAGCTGTTTTTT
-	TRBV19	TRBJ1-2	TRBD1	CASSPTEGGIHGYTF	TGTGCCAGTAGTCCAACAGAAGGGGGCATCCATGGCTACACCTTC
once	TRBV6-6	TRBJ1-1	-	CASRLPGGGSTEAFF	TGTGCCAGCAGATTACCTGGGGGGGGAAGCACTGAAGCTTTCTTT
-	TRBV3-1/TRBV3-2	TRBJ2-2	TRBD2	CASSRQTSGVTGELFF	TGTGCCAGCAGCCGACAAACTAGCGGGGTAACCGGGGAGCTGTTTTTT
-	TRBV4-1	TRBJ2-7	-	CASSQVTTGNYEQYF	TGCGCCAGCAGCCAAGTTACCACAGGGAACTACGAGCAGTACTTC
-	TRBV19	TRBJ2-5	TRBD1	CASSIGQGQETQYF	TGTGCCAGTAGTATAGGACAGGGACAAGAGACCCAGTACTTC
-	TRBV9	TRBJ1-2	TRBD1	CASSVGRQGVTSGYTF	TGTGCCAGCAGCGTAGGGAGACAGGGGGTTACGAGCGGCTACACCTTC
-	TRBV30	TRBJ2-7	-	CAWSMSGGRYF	TGTGCCTGGAGTATGAGCGGAGGGAGGTACTTC
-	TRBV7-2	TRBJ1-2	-	CASSLARTVYYGYTF	TGTGCCAGCAGCTTAGCCCGGACAGTCTACTATGGCTACACCTTC
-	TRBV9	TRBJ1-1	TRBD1	CASSVSSGGEEMAFF	TGTGCCAGCAGCGTAAGCTCAGGGGGCGAGGAGATGGCTTTCTTT